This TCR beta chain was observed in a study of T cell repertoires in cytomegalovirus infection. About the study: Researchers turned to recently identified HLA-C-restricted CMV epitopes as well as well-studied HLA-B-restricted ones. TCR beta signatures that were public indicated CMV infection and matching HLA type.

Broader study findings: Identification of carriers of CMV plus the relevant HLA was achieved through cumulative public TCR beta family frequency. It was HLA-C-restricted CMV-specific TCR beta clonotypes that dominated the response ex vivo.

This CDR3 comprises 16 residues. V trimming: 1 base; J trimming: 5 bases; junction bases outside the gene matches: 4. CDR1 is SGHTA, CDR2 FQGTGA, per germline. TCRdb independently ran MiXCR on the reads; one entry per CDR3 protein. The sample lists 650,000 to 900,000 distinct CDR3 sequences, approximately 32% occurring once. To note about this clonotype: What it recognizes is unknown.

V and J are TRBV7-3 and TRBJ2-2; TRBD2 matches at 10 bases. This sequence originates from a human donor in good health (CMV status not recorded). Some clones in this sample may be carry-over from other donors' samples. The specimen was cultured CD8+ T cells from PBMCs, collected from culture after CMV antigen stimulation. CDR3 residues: CASSLRAGGETGELFF. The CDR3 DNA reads TGTGCCAGCAGCTTAAGAGCGGGGGGGGAAACCGGGGAGCTGTTTTTT.